The 17 T cell receptor beta chains in this list originate from one sample, sequenced in a study of blood T cells in healthy people across ages. For the second PCR, which ran for roughly 7 to 11 cycles, a sample-barcoded 5' primer and a J-beta primer mix were used. TCRdb itself ran the 5' RACE reads through MiXCR, one entry per CDR3 protein. The sample consists of 1.5 million to 2 million distinct CDR3 sequences, 28% of them appearing once. Material for sequencing was blood. The receptors were sampled from a woman between 25 and 40 years old in good health.

This clonotype was observed a few times. The CDR3 bases are TGTGCCAGCAGCCATACCGACAGGACCCTAAGACGTACAGATACGCAGTATTTT. The encoded protein is CASSHTDRTLRRTDTQYF. This sequence joins TRBV11-2 and TRBJ2-3; possible D gene TRBD1, 6 bases. Germline CDR1 is SGHAT and CDR2 is FQNNGV. The CDR3 is 18 residues long. Trimming pared 5 bases from V and 3 bases from J, leaving 24 bases between.

The chain joins TRBV12-3 or TRBV12-4 to TRBJ2-4, with D possibly being TRBD1 (5 bases). The CDR3 is 15 amino acids. The V and J ends lost 11 bases and 13 bases respectively, with 30 bases between them. The CDR3 reads CAGSSRVEAHNEQYF. The DNA of the CDR3 is TGTGCCGGCTCCTCCAGGGTTGAGGCACACAATGAGCAGTACTTC.

J is TRBJ1-4 and V is TRBV28; a weak D match, TRBD1 (6 bases). Trimming took 6 bases from V and 5 from J, leaving 10 bases between them. The CDR3 totals 13 residues. Germline CDR1 and CDR2: MDHEN and SYDVKM. Here the CDR3 DNA reads TGTGCCAGCAGGCGACAGGTCAATGAAAAACTGTTTTTT. Translated, it gives CASRRQVNEKLFF.

V and J are TRBV30 and TRBJ2-5; 10 nucleotides match TRBD1. V lost 4 bases, J lost 7 bases, and 12 bases stayed unmatched. Germline CDR1 is GTSNPN and CDR2 is SVGIG (reference sequence). The CDR3 runs 15 residues. CDR3 residues: CAWTFSRDRGGTQYF. CDR3 coding DNA: TGTGCCTGGACGTTCAGTAGGGACAGGGGCGGGACCCAGTACTTC.

J is TRBJ2-5 and V is TRBV7-9; TRBD2 aligns across 13 bases. Germline V gives CDR1 SEHNR, CDR2 FQNEAQ (reference sequence). After removal of 6 bases from V and 11 bases from J, the junction contained 18 bases not matched to a gene. CDR3 length equals 17 residues. The CDR3 coding sequence is TGTGCCAGCAGACGAACTAGCGGGGGGGCTCTTTACAATGAGCAGTACTTC. Its translation: CASRRTSGGALYNEQYF.

A remark on this clonotype: At one boundary the junction diverges from the germline segment, which might be a read error. The chain recombines TRBV7-2 with TRBJ2-6; D possibly uses TRBD1 or TRBD2 (5 bases each). CDR1 is SGHTA and CDR2 is FQGNSA in the germline V gene. The CDR3 runs 18 residues. The CDR3 spells CASSLESTASSEANVLTF. Written as DNA, the CDR3 is TGTGCCAGCAGCTTAGAGTCGACAGCTAGCTCTGAGGCCAACGTCCTGACTTTC.

V is TRBV20-1 and J is TRBJ1-2, with D unresolved. Germline assignment: CDR1 DFQATT and CDR2 SNEGSKA (reference sequence). V was cut by 6 bases and J by 4 bases, with 9 bases left in between. The CDR3 is 11 residues long. CDR3 residues: CSARTVYGYTF. For the CDR3, the DNA is TGCAGTGCGAGGACGGTCTATGGCTACACCTTC.

This clonotype was observed a few times. This chain uses TRBV12-3 or TRBV12-4 with TRBJ2-7; D is perhaps TRBD1 or TRBD2 (5 bases each). V was pared by 6 bases and J by 6 bases, with 21 bases between. The CDR3 contains 15 residues. The CDR3 region is CASSLHRDPRREQYF. The CDR3, as DNA: TGTGCCAGCAGCCTCCACCGGGACCCACGACGCGAGCAGTACTTC.

This clonotype was counted only a few times. The V gene is TRBV15, the J gene TRBJ2-5, with a possible D match to TRBD1 (7 bases). This CDR3 is 15 amino acids long. Deletions cut 5 bases from V and 5 bases from J, with 18 bases between. Germline lookup yields CDR1 LNHNV and CDR2 YYDKDF (reference sequence). The CDR3 protein is CATSRRGQLEETQYF. CDR3 in DNA: TGTGCCACCAGCCGGCGGGGACAGTTGGAGGAGACCCAGTACTTC.

This rearrangement joins TRBV20-1 to TRBJ1-6; no definite D call. Germline CDR1 reads DFQATT; CDR2 reads SNEGSKA (reference sequence). This CDR3 is built from 16 residues. The ends were cut back, 4 bases at V and 0 bases at J, with 13 bases in the middle. The CDR3 reads CSATGAVGSYNSPLHF. The CDR3 DNA reads as TGCAGTGCTACTGGAGCAGTCGGCTCCTATAATTCACCCCTCCACTTT.

This chain uses TRBV30 with TRBJ1-1; no definite D call. V lost 3 bases to trimming and J lost 0 bases, with 5 bases between them. Per germline, CDR1 GTSNPN and CDR2 SVGIG (reference sequence). The CDR3 runs to 12 residues. The CDR3 reads CAWSALNTEAFF. The CDR3 bases are TGTGCCTGGAGCGCTTTGAACACTGAAGCTTTCTTT.

As to this clonotype: Mismatch with germline at one junction end may stem from a read error. This chain connects TRBV12-3 or TRBV12-4 to TRBJ1-5; D gene uncertain. CDR3 length: 14 residues. DNA for the CDR3: TGTGCCAGCAGTTTTGGCAGTAACAATCCGCCCCAGCATTTT. This encodes CASSFGSNNPPQHF.

This chain uses TRBV12-3 or TRBV12-4 with TRBJ2-5; D is uncertain. Trimming took 6 bases from V and 0 from J, leaving 8 bases between them. CDR3 size: 13 residues. The CDR3 nucleotides are TGTGCCAGCAGCTCCGAGTACCAAGAGACCCAGTACTTC. It specifies CASSSEYQETQYF.

This rearrangement joins TRBV6-1 to TRBJ1-2; TRBD1 matches at 9 bases. Per the germline V gene, CDR1 is MNHNS and CDR2 is SASEGT. The trim removed 3 bases at V and 0 bases at J, leaving 8 bases unmatched. There are 17 residues in the CDR3. The CDR3: CASSDTGTGFANYGYTF. Here the CDR3 DNA reads TGTGCCAGCAGTGACACCGGGACAGGGTTTGCTAACTATGGCTACACCTTC.

This clonotype was found a few times. The chain is built from TRBV2 and TRBJ2-1; a weak D match, TRBD1 (5 bases). Germline lookup yields CDR1 SNHLY and CDR2 FYNNEI. V gave up 5 bases and J gave up 1 base, with 12 bases separating them. The CDR3 loop spans 15 amino acids. CDR3 bases: TGTGCCAGCAGTAAGAGGACAACGTCCTACAATGAGCAGTTCTTC. Amino acids: CASSKRTTSYNEQFF.

This chain joins TRBV7-9 and TRBJ1-1, with D uncertain. Trimming removed 4 bases at V and 6 bases at J, with 6 bases between. The CDR3 loop spans 11 amino acids. Germline lookup yields CDR1 SEHNR and CDR2 FQNEAQ (reference sequence). The CDR3: CASSSLSEAFF. The CDR3, as DNA: TGTGCCAGCAGCTCCCTATCTGAAGCTTTCTTT.

Note on this clonotype: A much larger clone is a single base away; this may be a read error. V is TRBV5-1 and J is TRBJ1-2; D is possibly TRBD1 (6 bases). CDR1 and CDR2 from the germline V gene are SGHRS and YFSETQ. The CDR3 sequence is 15 residues long. CDR3 residues: CASSPDGTPNYGCTF. The CDR3 nucleotides read TGCGCCAGCAGCCCTGACGGGACACCGAACTATGGCTGCACCTTC. The full variable domain, completed using reference TRBV5-1 and TRBJ1-2, is KAGVTQTPRYLIKTRGQQVTLSCSPISGHRSVSWYQQTPGQGLQFLFEYFSETQRNKGNFPGRFSGRQFSNSRSEMNVSTLELGDSALYLCASSPDGTPNYGCTFGSGTRLTVV.